This TCR beta chain was observed in a study of regulatory T cells in long-lasting Graves disease. The germline V and J ends were trimmed by 5 bases and 0 bases, with 11 bases remaining between them. This CDR3 has 16 residues. The germline V gene encodes CDR1 KGHSH and CDR2 LQKENI. In building TCR beta libraries, iRepertoire HTBI primers were used together with Arm-PCR of CDR3 regions. MiXCR was run by TCRdb on the multiplex PCR reads, yielding one entry per CDR3 protein. Among 550,000 to 700,000 distinct CDR3 sequences, about 15% were seen once, and the ten largest hold around 12%. Sample time point: newly diagnosed GD, antithyroid drugs for less than 3 months. The TCR library was made from RNA extracted from PBMCs. The data were also submitted as part of a second study, on T cells in Graves' hyperthyroidism and ophthalmopathy.

The chain uses TRBV18 and TRBJ2-6; D remains unclear. Sequencing used peripheral blood mononuclear cells (PBMCs), obtained at new diagnosis, from a patient treated with antithyroid drugs. The receptor was derived from a man aged 18 to 29 with Graves disease. CDR3 residues: CASSSTGASGANVLTF. The CDR3 nucleotides are TGTGCCAGCTCATCTACCGGAGCCTCTGGGGCCAACGTCCTGACTTTC.